This entry concerns a single T cell receptor (beta chain). This clone has a single count. What antigen it recognizes has not been identified. Qualities for individual bases were not recorded, and no much larger clone is one base off. The sample belongs to a study of cytomegalovirus exposure and HLA in healthy donors (dated by TCRdb to 2016 to 2017). With respect to the entire study: An earlier analysis of about 530 of the donors reported approximately 260 Gb of sequence data and 100 million to 120 million unique TCR beta sequences obtained from about 170 million T cells. HLA typing covered class I and class II loci at four-digit resolution. Donor age, sex, ethnicity and CMV serostatus were compiled alongside the repertoire data. Roughly 5 DR-DQ haplotypes were handled as single units for association and clustering, since linkage in the cohort was strong. An early release covering roughly 580 HLA-typed donors comprised around 300 gigabases of sequencing data and around 85 million unique TCR sequences. Using immunosequencing, the study profiled T cell repertoires from fewer than 850 subjects and related those repertoires to cytomegalovirus serostatus. An earlier analysis of some 500 of the donors used high-throughput TCR beta sequencing to judge whether each TCR beta V gene segment behaved as functional or pseudogenic. Every repertoire in the discovery cohort had been generated on one and the same sequencing platform. Along with the approximately 650-subject first cohort, a separate validation cohort of over 90 different subjects was used. In a later genetic analysis, genome-wide SNP genotypes for about three fifths of the roughly 670 donors were used, and that subset was treated as a discovery cohort. Among the approximately 400 genotyped donors, approximately 82% belonged to the genetic ancestry cluster associated with self-reported Caucasian donors. In a later analysis, previously published TCR beta repertoires from about 670 donors were re-analyzed and high-resolution HLA genotyping was added so that TCR occurrence patterns could be studied. Across about 380 genotyped donors of the cohort, an average of approximately 200,000 unique TCR beta nucleotide sequences per donor were sequenced, and 15% to 20% of those sequences were non-productive. To predict cytomegalovirus infection status, the study combined high-throughput TCR immunosequencing, statistical association of individual TCRs with disease status, and machine learning. Rather than drawing on any new phenotypic data, the later analysis identified candidate immune exposures from TCR beta sequences and the way those sequences occurred across donors. The aim of the study was to test whether cataloging public T cell receptors could identify signatures of past pathogen exposure. The number of donors typed differed by locus, with roughly 629-640 for A, B, C, DRB1 and DQB1, about 500 for DQA1, about 610 for DPA1, and around 430 for DPB1. What the research found in general, with its limitations: In both the original and validation cohorts, the classifier was reported to diagnose cytomegalovirus status with high specificity and sensitivity. A group of highly shared sequence variants was considered likely to be a technical artifact of the sequencing pipeline. A further reported finding was that TCR beta sequences accurately predicted the HLA-A and HLA-B alleles for most subjects in the first cohort. In vitro tests confirmed that three of the cytomegalovirus-associated TCR beta chains recognize cytomegalovirus antigens. About 17 rarely observed V segments, including chromosome 9 orphons, were excluded from the earlier analysis of just under 600 of the donors because counts were too low. In a later analysis, most CMV-associated TCR beta chains were found to appear HLA-restricted, with HLA associations seemingly driven largely by CMV exposure. Only TCR beta chains were sequenced in this cohort, and the absence of alpha or paired-chain data limited detectable features. Most TCR sequences were seen in very few donors, while some public TCRs were found in many individuals. A later genetic analysis associated a missense DCLRE1C variant with V-gene and J-gene trimming of TCR beta chains, and an independent cohort replicated the association. Some IMGT-functional V segments, including TRBV6-2 and TRBV6-3, could not be distinguished by the 87-base-pair reads and were therefore excluded. CMV serostatus was the only immune exposure information available for the cohort. In a later analysis, HLA-associated TCR beta chains were found to be more clonally expanded and to have lower generation probabilities than equally common non-associated chains. HLA typing was unavailable for some donors at each locus, so association tests used only the typed subset. A later analysis reported that several top co-occurrence clusters appeared linked to parvovirus B19, influenza, CMV and Epstein-Barr virus. Specific HLA alleles were associated with around 18,000 TCR beta sequences at a false discovery rate of 0.05 in a later analysis. The presence/absence analyses assumed that sequencing depth was roughly uniform across donors, and that assumption may not be true. When HLA alleles, especially DR and DQ, strongly co-occurred, TCR associations were difficult to assign to individual alleles. According to a later analysis, TCR association rates differed among HLA loci, with DRB1 alleles showing the most associated TCRs and HLA-C alleles showing the fewest. Compared with the 666-donor mean, donors in an Asian-associated ancestry cluster had fewer N-insertions in productive TCRs, according to a later genetic analysis. The study listed approximately 150 TCR beta chains as associated with cytomegalovirus. According to the authors, the approach could potentially be generalized to other disease states and immunological phenotypes. Linkage disequilibrium might explain the correlated functional status among segregating V segments, but an unknown experimental factor could not be ruled out. Broadly in line with IMGT annotations, most TCR beta V segments showed up in productive rearrangements about 87% or about 30% of the time in an earlier analysis of approximately 640 of the donors.

The germline V gene (reference sequence) supplies CDR1 PRHDT and CDR2 FYEKMQ. After removal of 5 bases from V and 3 bases from J, the junction retains 9 bases not matched to a gene. From the cysteine up to the phenylalanine, the CDR3 has a length of 16 residues. The sequence is cut down to CDR3 DNA, 48 bases in frame from base 1. The cohort comprised hundreds of healthy bone marrow donors. At the time of sampling, every cohort member was nominally healthy, though immune exposures that went unrecorded were likely present. The donor was CMV seropositive and was included in the group of 250 to 300 seropositive cohort members. A peripheral blood sample was collected from each donor, and TCR beta sequencing was performed on peripheral blood mononuclear cells. Genomic DNA was extracted from the blood cell samples with the Qiagen DNeasy Blood Extraction Kit. Libraries came from the immunoSEQ multiplex PCR assay. For the multiplex PCR, a mixture combining 60 forward primers for TCR Vbeta segments and 13 reverse primers for TCR Jbeta segments was used. The CDR3 region of rearranged TCR beta genes was amplified from genomic DNA by a multiplex PCR assay. The Illumina HiSeq System was used to sequence the amplified TCR beta libraries as 87-base-pair reads. As for how the authors treated the data: Across the roughly 700 repertoires, a later analysis counted tens of millions of unique TCR beta chains, some 11 million of which were shared by at least two donors. Raw reads were error-corrected and collapsed into unique sequences by a nearest-neighbor algorithm in which closely related sequences were merged to remove PCR and sequencing errors. Alignment of CDR3 sequences to IMGT reference sequences was used to assign V, D and J gene segments. For a sequence to be retained, at least a six-nucleotide match to both a V gene segment and a J gene segment was required. Rearrangements were called productive when the CDR3 lacked stop codons and stayed in frame with V and J; all others were non-productive. CDR3 was defined according to IMGT convention as the region running from the second conserved V-encoded cysteine to the conserved J-encoded phenylalanine. Sequences without an unambiguous match to a single V gene segment were excluded from the earlier analysis of 500 to 700 of the donors. An earlier analysis of a few hundred of the donors called V segments functional above 56.7% productive rearrangements and segregating when the between-donor standard deviation exceeded 5%. A statistical classification framework was built to diagnose cytomegalovirus status from the catalog of TCR beta chain sequences. In a later analysis, TCR nucleotide sequences were compared against IMGT/GENE-DB human TR gene sequences so that V and J genes could be assigned. In a later analysis, CDR3 sequences and most-parsimonious VDJ recombination scenarios were assigned using the TCRdist pipeline. A later analysis defined each TCR beta chain by its CDR3 amino acid sequence plus V-gene family, and excluded reads lacking a unique V-gene family. A later analysis removed roughly 590 highly shared, low-generation-probability nucleotide sequences to deal with suspected cross-contamination and a sequencing artifact. A later analysis calculated a clonal expansion index for each public chain from normalized within-repertoire ranks of inferred template counts. Generation probabilities in a later analysis came from a VDJ recombination model fitted to out-of-frame rearrangements, and those results were checked against IGoR. In a later analysis, hypergeometric tests were used to score TCR-TCR, TCR-HLA and TCR-CMV co-occurrence, with a repertoire-size bias correction applied to TCR pairs. False discovery rates were estimated in a later analysis by permuting HLA or CMV assignments 20 times. In a later analysis, co-occurring TCRs were grouped using DBSCAN, and TCRdist sequence similarity was added for clustering within HLA-allele-positive subsets. Repertoires with fewer than 30,000 or more than 120,000 public chains, plus five repertoires with anomalous nucleotide sharing, were excluded from co-occurrence clustering. TCRdb's version of the immuneACCESS table is confined to in-frame rearrangements and falls short of the full clone set. An unresolved V gene accounts for under half of the shortfall where checked; the remainder is of unknown origin. That table gives V, J and clone size, and the DNA gave D and trimming. The sample records about 92,000 clones, approximately 84% of which are singletons. The leading ten clones occupy roughly 5.5% of the sample.

This chain joins TRBV13 to TRBJ2-4, with 8 bases matching TRBD1. The clonotype originates from a young woman in good health and CMV-seropositive. Sequencing was done on a sample of PBMCs. The DNA sequence is as follows: TGTGCCAGCAGCCCCCCGGACAGGGTGGTCAAAAACATTCAGTACTTC. This yields the protein CASSPPDRVVKNIQYF.